The clone carrying this T cell receptor beta chain was seen a handful of times. Its specificity is unknown. The PCR had 60 Vbeta and 13 Jbeta primers. The protocol was immunoSEQ multiplex PCR, while the TCRdb copy is restricted to in-frame clones and leaves out a portion. Among fewer than 250,000 clones listed, less than 85% were seen once. This entry belongs to a study of cytomegalovirus exposure and HLA in healthy donors. Study conclusions and caveats: Later analysis reportedly placed an Asian-associated ancestry cluster below the roughly 640-donor mean in N-insertions.

The TCR sequence derives from a man aged 18 to 35 in good health and CMV-seronegative. Sequences were obtained from PBMCs.

The CDR3 is CASSLVSSGSASSYEQYF. The CDR3 nucleotides are TGTGCCAGCAGCTTAGTTTCGAGTGGGTCAGCGAGTTCCTACGAGCAGTACTTC. The chain uses TRBV7-9 and TRBJ2-7, with D hard to call. Germline loops: CDR1 SEHNR, CDR2 FQNEAQ (reference sequence). CDR3 length: 18 amino acids. V was shortened by 1 base and J by 1 base, with 20 bases between the two germline ends.